These 26 T cell receptor beta chains originate from one sample sequenced in a study of OX40 agonist ivuxolimab in advanced cancers. The table came from immunoSEQ multiplex PCR; TCRdb's copy has only in-frame clones and leaves some out. The sample lists tens of thousands of clones, roughly 84% occurring once. This specimen was CD4+ or CD8+ T cells sorted from blood, taken in a trial of the OX40 agonist ivuxolimab. The origin of the receptors is an adult with an advanced solid tumor such as melanoma, head and neck, liver or kidney cancer.

This chain uses TRBV11-3 with TRBJ2-7, with 9 bases identical to TRBD1. Germline V gives CDR1 SGHNT, CDR2 YENEEA. V was clipped by 5 bases and J by 6 bases; unmatched bases: 5. The CDR3 has 13 amino acids. CDR3 sequence: CASSLSDRGEQYF. CDR3 nucleotides: TGTGCCAGCAGCCTCTCGGACAGGGGCGAGCAGTACTTC.

The rearrangement uses TRBV2 and TRBJ1-1, with 7 nucleotides matching TRBD1. The ends lost 6 bases at V and 6 bases at J; junction bases unmatched: 4. Germline V gene lookup returns CDR1 SNHLY and CDR2 FYNNEI. This CDR3 has 12 amino acids. In DNA form, the CDR3 reads TGTGCCAGCAGCGTAGACAGGGCTGAAGCTTTCTTT. Translation gives CASSVDRAEAFF. Drawing the rest from reference TRBV2 and TRBJ1-1, the complete variable domain is EPEVTQTPSHQVTQMGQEVILRCVPISNHLYFYWYRQILGQKVEFLVSFYNNEISEKSEIFDDQFSVERPDGSNFTLKIRSTKLEDSAMYFCASSVDRAEAFFGQGTRLTVV.

To note about this clone: As the CDR3 is not closed by the conserved phenylalanine or tryptophan, this likely results from a read error. The J gene is TRBJ1-2, the V gene TRBV19; perhaps TRBD1 as D (5 bases). V was trimmed by 1 base and J by 9 bases, leaving 9 bases between them. This CDR3 has 12 residues. CDR1 is LNHDA and CDR2 is SQIVND in the germline V gene (reference sequence). DNA of the CDR3: TGTGCCAGTAGTATAGTGGAGGGGAGCTACACCCTC. The encoded protein is CASSIVEGSYTL.

This rearrangement joins TRBV5-8 to TRBJ2-3; TRBD2 agrees at 11 bases. Germline V gene data show CDR1 as SGHTS and CDR2 as YDEGEE. The CDR3 consists of 17 residues. Losses at the gene ends were 0 bases for V and 3 bases for J; bases not matched to a gene: 6. Here the CDR3 reads CASSLAGTSGLTDTQYF. The CDR3 nucleotides read TGTGCCAGCAGCTTGGCCGGGACTAGCGGTTTGACAGATACGCAGTATTTT.

This chain joins TRBV18 and TRBJ2-3; 16 bases line up with TRBD2. CDR1 is KGHSH and CDR2 is LQKENI in the germline V gene. The CDR3 extends over 17 amino acids. Trimming took 3 bases from V and 5 from J; bases not matched to a gene: 5. CDR3 bases: TGTGCCAGCTCACCGGGACTAGCGGGGGGGCATGAAGATACGCAGTATTTT. Translating gives CASSPGLAGGHEDTQYF.

J is TRBJ2-1 and V is TRBV5-6; 10 nucleotides match TRBD2. CDR3 length: 16 residues. The V and J ends lost 0 bases and 8 bases, in that order; junction bases with no gene match: 8. The germline V gene has CDR1 SGHDT and CDR2 YYEEEE. This CDR3 reads CASSLVSSGRIDEQFF. CDR3 nucleotides: TGTGCCAGCAGCTTGGTATCTAGCGGGAGAATCGATGAGCAGTTCTTC.

The V and J genes are TRBV6-5 and TRBJ1-2, with a possible D match to TRBD1 (5 bases). The V gene lost 4 bases and the J gene lost 7 bases, with 16 bases spanning the gap. Germline V lookup: CDR1 MNHEY, CDR2 SVGAGI. The CDR3 totals 14 residues. CDR3 sequence (DNA): TGTGCCAGCAGTTCAGGGAGGGGAATTCGTGGCTACACCTTC. It yields the protein CASSSGRGIRGYTF.

This sequence joins TRBV6-6 and TRBJ2-3; TRBD2 matches 12 bases. The CDR3 sequence is 15 residues long. The germline CDR1 and CDR2 sequences are MNHNY and SVGAGI (reference sequence). Germline trimming cut 6 bases from V and 1 base from J; bases unmatched to any gene: 2. This CDR3 reads CASSRLAGGTDTQYF. The CDR3 DNA sequence: TGTGCCAGCAGCCGACTAGCGGGAGGCACAGATACGCAGTATTTT.

The V call is TRBV6-1, the J call TRBJ1-5; 9 bases agree with TRBD1. Germline lookup yields CDR1 MNHNS and CDR2 SASEGT. J gave up 7 bases and V 4 bases, and 5 bases lay outside the gene matches. The CDR3 runs to 14 residues. The CDR3 loop reads CASSGNRGRQPQHF. CDR3 DNA: TGTGCCAGCAGTGGAAACAGGGGGCGGCAGCCCCAGCATTTT.

V gene TRBV7-9 combines with J gene TRBJ2-1; 10 bases are a match to TRBD2. CDR3 size: 14 residues. CDR1 is SEHNR, CDR2 FQNEAQ, per germline (reference sequence). CDR3 nucleotides: TGTGCTTCTCTCCTAGCGGGAGTGTACAATGAGCAGTTCTTC. It is translated as CASLLAGVYNEQFF.

The rearrangement joins TRBV7-9 to TRBJ1-1; the match to TRBD1 covers 7 bases. The CDR3 is made up of 14 amino acids. CDR1 and CDR2 (germline): SEHNR, FQNEAQ (reference sequence). The trim removed 6 bases at V and 5 bases at J, leaving 9 bases unmatched. CDR3 in amino acids: CASSSRQGSTEAFF. The CDR3 DNA reads TGTGCCAGCAGTTCCCGACAGGGTTCTACTGAAGCTTTCTTT.

The chain employs TRBV11-2 and TRBJ1-1; the D is unclear. The germline gives CDR1 SGHAT, CDR2 FQNNGV. Trimming left V 2 bases short and J 1 base short, with 5 bases between. The CDR3 is made up of 13 amino acids. The CDR3 DNA reads TGTGCCAGCAGCTTAATGCAGAACACTGAAGCTTTCTTT. This codes for CASSLMQNTEAFF.

The chain combines TRBV5-1 with TRBJ2-3; tentative D call: TRBD1 (6 bases). Germline V lookup: CDR1 SGHRS, CDR2 YFSETQ. The CDR3 runs 14 residues. The V and J ends lost 2 bases and 15 bases respectively, with 22 bases between them. CDR3 region: CASSFTPQATTGYF. The CDR3, as DNA: TGCGCCAGCAGCTTCACCCCGCAGGCGACGACAGGATATTTT.

The chain is built from TRBV6-1 and TRBJ2-1; the D is unclear. Trimming removed 6 bases at V and 0 bases at J, with 12 bases between. Germline V gene sequence: CDR1 MNHNS, CDR2 SASEGT. The length of the CDR3 is 15 residues. CDR3 DNA sequence: TGTGCCAGCAGCACCACACCGAGCTCCTACAATGAGCAGTTCTTC. As protein: CASSTTPSSYNEQFF.

The V gene is TRBV30, the J gene TRBJ1-1; D is undetermined. Trimming removed 2 bases from V and 0 bases from J, with 16 bases in between. Per the germline V gene, CDR1 is GTSNPN and CDR2 is SVGIG (reference sequence). The CDR3 has 16 amino acids. Here the CDR3 DNA reads TGTGCCTGGAGTAGAGCCCGAACTCTCATGAACACTGAAGCTTTCTTT. This encodes CAWSRARTLMNTEAFF.

This clone was recorded once. The chain has TRBV11-2 and TRBJ1-2; D not resolved. V lost 5 bases and J 8 bases, leaving 15 bases between the germline ends. Per germline, CDR1 SGHAT and CDR2 FQNNGV. The CDR3 contains 13 residues. The CDR3 reads CASSPSRWEGYTF. CDR3 nucleotide sequence: TGTGCCAGCAGCCCCTCCAGGTGGGAAGGCTACACCTTC. Based on the CDR3 plus reference TRBV11-2 and TRBJ1-2, the full variable domain is EAGVAQSPRYKIIEKRQSVAFWCNPISGHATLYWYQQILGQGPKLLIQFQNNGVVDDSQLPKDRFSAERLKGVDSTLKIQPAKLEDSAVYLCASSPSRWEGYTFGSGTRLTVV.

V and J are TRBV6-4 and TRBJ2-1; 11 bases are shared with TRBD1. The V segment lost 3 bases and the J segment 8 bases; nucleotides outside the gene matches: 6. This CDR3 has 15 residues. CDR1 and CDR2 from the germline V gene are MRHNA and SNTAGT. The CDR3, as DNA: TGTGCCAGCAGTGAGGGTGGACAGGGGGCCGATGAGCAGTTCTTC. This gives the protein CASSEGGQGADEQFF.

The chain links TRBV6-5 to TRBJ1-5; TRBD1 aligns across 7 bases. CDR3 size: 15 residues. V trimming: 0 bases; J trimming: 7 bases; junction bases outside the gene matches: 6. CDR1 MNHEY and CDR2 SVGAGI come from the germline V gene. The CDR3 is CASSYSGGFGQPQHF. In DNA, the CDR3 is TGTGCCAGCAGTTACTCAGGGGGCTTTGGACAGCCCCAGCATTTT.

The chain recombines TRBV6-1 with TRBJ1-5; no clear D. V was trimmed by 8 bases and J by 4 bases, leaving 9 bases between them. There are 12 residues in the CDR3. CDR1 MNHNS and CDR2 SASEGT come from the germline V gene. The CDR3 here is CASLVMNQPQHF. Written as DNA, the CDR3 is TGTGCCAGCCTAGTAATGAATCAGCCCCAGCATTTT.

This chain joins TRBV6-5 and TRBJ1-1; no reliable D call. Looked up from germline, CDR1 is MNHEY and CDR2 is SVGAGI. V dropped 3 bases and J dropped 8 bases, with 13 bases sitting between them. The CDR3 runs to 13 residues. The CDR3 here is CASSYRTGDEAFF. CDR3 in DNA: TGTGCCAGCAGTTATCGGACGGGAGACGAAGCTTTCTTT.

V is TRBV2 and J is TRBJ2-7; 9 bases align to TRBD1. V trimming: 4 bases; J trimming: 6 bases; junction bases outside the gene matches: 7. Germline CDR1 SNHLY, CDR2 FYNNEI. The CDR3 totals 14 residues. The CDR3 nucleotides read TGTGCCAGCAGTGGACAGGGGGGAATGGGCGAGCAGTACTTC. Amino acids: CASSGQGGMGEQYF. The full variable domain, with the rest looked up from reference TRBV2 and TRBJ2-7, is EPEVTQTPSHQVTQMGQEVILRCVPISNHLYFYWYRQILGQKVEFLVSFYNNEISEKSEIFDDQFSVERPDGSNFTLKIRSTKLEDSAMYFCASSGQGGMGEQYFGPGTRLTVT.

The chain is built from TRBV4-1 and TRBJ2-5; possibly TRBD2 for D (7 bases). Germline CDR1 MGHRA, CDR2 YSYEKL. Trimming stripped 1 base from V and 5 bases from J, with 17 bases between. This CDR3 spans 16 amino acids. CDR3 loop: CASSQGRAGAWETQYF. The DNA for the CDR3 is TGCGCCAGCAGCCAAGGCCGGGCGGGGGCTTGGGAGACCCAGTACTTC.

This sequence joins TRBV18 and TRBJ1-1; D is unclear. The CDR3 is made up of 13 amino acids. The germline CDR1 and CDR2 sequences are KGHSH and LQKENI. Trimming removed 6 bases from V and 3 bases from J, with 11 bases in between. The CDR3 is CASSPGPYTEAFF. CDR3 bases: TGTGCCAGCTCCCCGGGTCCCTACACTGAAGCTTTCTTT.

This clone was seen a few times. This rearrangement joins TRBV5-1 to TRBJ2-1; 10 nucleotides match TRBD2. Trimming cost V 1 base and J 8 bases; bases outside gene matches: 6. The CDR3 extends over 15 amino acids. CDR1 is SGHRS and CDR2 is YFSETQ in the germline V gene. This CDR3 is CASSLPSGSLDEQFF. CDR3 DNA: TGCGCCAGCAGCTTGCCTAGCGGGAGTTTAGATGAGCAGTTCTTC.

The chain has TRBV2 and TRBJ2-7; D is undetermined. This CDR3 spans 13 amino acids. V was clipped by 1 base and J by 7 bases, with 11 bases between them. Germline values: CDR1 SNHLY, CDR2 FYNNEI. The CDR3 nucleotides are TGTGCCAGCAGTGAAGGCGAGACAAGGGAGCAGTACTTC. Translating it yields CASSEGETREQYF.

The V gene is TRBV5-4, the J gene TRBJ1-2; D is unresolved. The ends were cut back, 0 bases at V and 8 bases at J, with 17 bases in the middle. CDR1 is SGHNT, CDR2 YYREEE, per germline (reference sequence). The CDR3 is 15 residues long. CDR3 coding DNA: TGTGCCAGCAGCTTGGTAGGAGCACGATCATACGGCTACACCTTC. Translation gives CASSLVGARSYGYTF.